The TCR beta chain under discussion was sequenced for a study of long-term antiretroviral therapy in people with HIV. Sequencing relied on immunoSEQ assay v3.0, run at survey level. The table came from immunoSEQ multiplex PCR; TCRdb's copy has only in-frame clones and leaves some out. This table holds over 25,000 clones, 86% found once. In germline, CDR1 is GTSNPN, CDR2 SVGIG (reference sequence). V was pared by 0 bases and J by 4 bases, with 13 bases between. The CDR3 totals 15 residues. The chain uses TRBV30 and TRBJ1-3, with a possible D match to TRBD1 (5 bases). The starting material was unsorted PBMCs, obtained 0.8 years after starting antiretroviral therapy. This TCR came from a woman under 40 with HIV. CDR3 nucleotide sequence: TGTGCCTGGAGTGTACGGCAGGGCTTGGGAAACACCATATATTTT. It codes for CAWSVRQGLGNTIYF.